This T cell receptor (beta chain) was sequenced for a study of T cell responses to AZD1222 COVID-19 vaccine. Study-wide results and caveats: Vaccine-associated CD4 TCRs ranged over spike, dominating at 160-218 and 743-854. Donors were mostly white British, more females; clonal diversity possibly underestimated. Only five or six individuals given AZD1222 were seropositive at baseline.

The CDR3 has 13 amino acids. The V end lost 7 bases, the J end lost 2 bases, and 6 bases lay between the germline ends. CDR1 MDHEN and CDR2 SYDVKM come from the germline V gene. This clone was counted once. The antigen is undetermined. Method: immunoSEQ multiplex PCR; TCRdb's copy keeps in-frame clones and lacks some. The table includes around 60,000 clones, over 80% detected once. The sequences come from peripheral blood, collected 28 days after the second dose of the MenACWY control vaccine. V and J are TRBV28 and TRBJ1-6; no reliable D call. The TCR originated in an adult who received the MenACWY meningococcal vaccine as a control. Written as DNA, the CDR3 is TGTGCCAGCAAAGGACCCTATAATTCACCCCTCCACTTT. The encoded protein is CASKGPYNSPLHF.